The 15 T cell receptor beta chains below come from one sample, sequenced in a study of cytomegalovirus exposure and HLA in healthy donors. It was with 60 Vbeta and 13 Jbeta primers that the PCR ran. Repertoires were generated with immunoSEQ multiplex PCR, while TCRdb's copy carries only in-frame clones and drops some. The sample has 200,000 or so clones; the top ten hold approximately 0.74%. The source material was PBMCs. The receptors were sampled from a boy younger than 18 in good health and CMV-seronegative.

The chain uses TRBV5-1 and TRBJ2-2, with D hard to call. Germline CDR1 SGHRS, CDR2 YFSETQ. Trimming left V 0 bases short and J 10 bases short, with 19 bases between. This CDR3 is built from 16 residues. The CDR3 reads CASSLVTAPPAEELFF. CDR3 coding DNA: TGCGCCAGCAGCTTGGTTACAGCCCCCCCGGCCGAGGAGCTGTTTTTT. The whole variable domain, filled in from reference TRBV5-1 and TRBJ2-2, reads KAGVTQTPRYLIKTRGQQVTLSCSPISGHRSVSWYQQTPGQGLQFLFEYFSETQRNKGNFPGRFSGRQFSNSRSEMNVSTLELGDSALYLCASSLVTAPPAEELFFGEGSRLTVL.

V and J are TRBV9 and TRBJ2-2; the D gene is possibly TRBD1 (7 bases). The germline V gene encodes CDR1 SGDLS and CDR2 YYNGEE. CDR3 length: 15 amino acids. Trimming took off 3 bases at V and 0 bases at J, with 9 bases between the two ends. The CDR3 sequence is CASSAGGSNTGELFF. The CDR3 DNA is TGTGCCAGCAGCGCAGGGGGGTCGAACACCGGGGAGCTGTTTTTT.

The chain has TRBV4-3 and TRBJ1-2; a weak D match, TRBD1 (6 bases). CDR1 is LGHNA and CDR2 is YSLEER in the germline V gene. The CDR3 is 17 residues long. The V end lost 0 bases, the J end lost 1 base, and 15 bases lay between the germline ends. The CDR3 sequence: CASSQDGQDRSNYGYTF. For the CDR3, the DNA is TGCGCCAGCAGCCAAGATGGGCAGGACAGAAGTAACTATGGCTACACCTTC.

The V gene is TRBV25-1, the J gene TRBJ1-6; the D gene is possibly TRBD1 (5 bases). The CDR3 is 15 amino acids. Germline V CDR1 and CDR2: MGHDK, SYGVNS. Trimming removed 3 bases from V and 11 bases from J, with 17 bases in between. This chain's CDR3 is CASSDVDSRWAPLHF. The CDR3 DNA follows: TGTGCCAGCAGTGATGTCGACAGCCGTTGGGCACCCCTCCACTTT.

V gene TRBV19 combines with J gene TRBJ1-6, with no clear D. The germline gives CDR1 LNHDA, CDR2 SQIVND (reference sequence). Trimming removed 8 bases from V and 7 bases from J, with 15 bases in between. The CDR3 sequence is 14 residues long. DNA of the CDR3: TGTGCCAGTTGTACCCAGGTTGGCAATTCACCCCTCCACTTT. This translates into CASCTQVGNSPLHF.

V gene TRBV20-1 combines with J gene TRBJ2-1; no firm D call. CDR1 is DFQATT and CDR2 is SNEGSKA in the germline V gene (reference sequence). The CDR3 consists of 11 residues. The V gene lost 2 bases and the J gene lost 7 bases, with 6 bases spanning the gap. CDR3 nucleotide sequence: TGCAGTGCTAGATCCCCAAATGAGCAGTTCTTC. Amino acid sequence: CSARSPNEQFF.

CDR3 loop: CASSLGYYEQYF. The CDR3 DNA reads TGCGCCAGCAGCTTGGGCTACTACGAGCAGTACTTC. V usage is TRBV5-1 and J usage is TRBJ2-7; D unclear. V lost 0 bases to trimming and J lost 3 bases, with 4 bases between them. This CDR3 region has 12 residues. The V gene's germline CDR1 is SGHRS and CDR2 YFSETQ.

The chain uses TRBV5-1 and TRBJ1-1; D is ambiguous. Trimming left V 3 bases short and J 4 bases short, with 7 bases between. The CDR3 has 12 amino acids. Per germline, CDR1 SGHRS and CDR2 YFSETQ. The CDR3 spells CASSWGGTEAFF. CDR3 nucleotides: TGCGCCAGCAGCTGGGGAGGCACTGAAGCTTTCTTT.

This chain connects TRBV28 to TRBJ1-2, with D perhaps TRBD1 (6 bases). Trimming took 6 bases from V and 7 from J, leaving 15 bases between them. Germline V gene sequence: CDR1 MDHEN, CDR2 SYDVKM. CDR3 size: 13 residues. This chain's CDR3 is CASRSGTPFGYTF. The CDR3 DNA reads TGTGCCAGCAGATCTGGGACACCCTTTGGCTACACCTTC.

The CDR3 DNA is TGTGCCAGCAGGACAAGTTATGGCTACACCTTC. This sequence encodes CASRTSYGYTF. The chain recombines TRBV6-5 with TRBJ1-2; D remains unclear. Looked up from germline, CDR1 is MNHEY and CDR2 is SVGAGI. The CDR3 is 11 amino acids. The germline V and J ends were trimmed by 6 bases and 5 bases, with 7 bases remaining between them.

The V gene is TRBV7-2, the J gene TRBJ2-2; 8 bases match TRBD2. Germline trimming cut 6 bases from V and 3 bases from J; bases unmatched to any gene: 9. Germline V gene data show CDR1 as SGHTA and CDR2 as FQGNSA. The CDR3 runs to 16 residues. The CDR3 loop is CASSPPGLGYTGELFF. CDR3 DNA sequence: TGTGCCAGCAGTCCCCCGGGACTAGGATACACCGGGGAGCTGTTTTTT. Full variable domain (outside the CDR3, taken from reference TRBV7-2 and TRBJ2-2): GAGVSQSPSNKVTEKGKDVELRCDPISGHTALYWYRQSLGQGLEFLIYFQGNSAPDKSGLPSDRFSAERTGGSVSTLTIQRTQQEDSAVYLCASSPPGLGYTGELFFGEGSRLTVL.

The V gene is TRBV13, the J gene TRBJ1-1; D is possibly TRBD1 (6 bases). Germline loops: CDR1 PRHDT, CDR2 FYEKMQ (reference sequence). Deletions cut 4 bases from V and 5 bases from J, with 14 bases between. CDR3 length: 14 amino acids. The CDR3 region is CASSSNRGGTEAFF. CDR3 DNA: TGTGCCAGCAGCTCTAATAGGGGGGGGACTGAAGCTTTCTTT.

V is TRBV27 and J is TRBJ2-2; TRBD1 is a possible D gene (5 bases). CDR1 and CDR2 (germline): MNHEY, SMNVEV (reference sequence). Trimming pared 5 bases from V and 6 bases from J, leaving 19 bases between. CDR3 size: 16 residues. The CDR3 nucleotides read TGTGCCAGCAGTGCCACGGTGACAGATCCCGCCGGGGAGCTGTTTTTT. Its protein is CASSATVTDPAGELFF.

V usage is TRBV5-1 and J usage is TRBJ1-3; no firm D call. Trimming pared 9 bases from V and 0 bases from J, leaving 10 bases between. This CDR3 has 13 residues. Germline assignment: CDR1 SGHRS and CDR2 YFSETQ. CDR3 nucleotide sequence: TGCGCCAACCCCCCGAGCTCTGGAAACACCATATATTTT. This translates into CANPPSSGNTIYF.

V usage is TRBV5-6 and J usage is TRBJ1-3; D may be TRBD1 (6 bases). The V end lost 3 bases, the J end lost 6 bases, and 13 bases lay between the germline ends. The V gene's germline CDR1 is SGHDT and CDR2 YYEEEE. This CDR3 has 14 residues. The CDR3 sequence: CASSWGGQENTIYF. The CDR3 region has the DNA TGTGCCAGCAGCTGGGGGGGGCAAGAAAACACCATATATTTT. The complete variable domain, with remaining parts taken from reference TRBV5-6 and TRBJ1-3, reads DAGVTQSPTHLIKTRGQQVTLRCSPKSGHDTVSWYQQALGQGPQFIFQYYEEEERQRGNFPDRFSGHQFPNYSSELNVNALLLGDSALYLCASSWGGQENTIYFGEGSWLTVV.